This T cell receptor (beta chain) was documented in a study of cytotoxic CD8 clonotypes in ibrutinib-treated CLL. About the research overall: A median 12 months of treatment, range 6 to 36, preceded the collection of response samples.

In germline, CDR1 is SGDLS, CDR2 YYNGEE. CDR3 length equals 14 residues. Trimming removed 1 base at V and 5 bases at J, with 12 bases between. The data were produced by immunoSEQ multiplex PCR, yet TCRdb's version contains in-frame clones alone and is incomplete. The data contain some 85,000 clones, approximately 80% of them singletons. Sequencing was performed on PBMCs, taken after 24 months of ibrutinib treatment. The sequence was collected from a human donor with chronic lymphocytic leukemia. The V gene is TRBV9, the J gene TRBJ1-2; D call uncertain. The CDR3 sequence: CASSVRSEAYGYTF. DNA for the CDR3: TGTGCCAGCAGCGTAAGGTCAGAGGCGTATGGCTACACCTTC.